Listed here are 17 T cell receptor beta chains from one sample, sequenced in a study of control samples from healthy donors and cancer patients. The table came from immunoSEQ multiplex PCR; TCRdb's copy has only in-frame clones and leaves some out. The table records approximately 52,000 clones, more than 95% of them present only once. The sequenced sample consisted of blood. These receptors all stem from a woman aged 18-29 years in good health.

This chain uses TRBV29-1 with TRBJ2-7; D perhaps matches TRBD1 (5 bases). V gave up 6 bases and J gave up 4 bases, with 10 bases separating them. The CDR3 is 11 amino acids. Germline V CDR1 and CDR2: SQVTM, ANQGSEA. CDR3 amino acids: CSVTQGYEQYF. The DNA for the CDR3 is TGCAGCGTGACGCAGGGTTACGAGCAGTACTTC.

The chain is built from TRBV12-3 or TRBV12-4 and TRBJ1-1, with unresolved D. Between the trimmed V and J ends, which lost 7 bases and 5 bases, there was a span of 11 bases. This CDR3 has 12 residues. The CDR3 spells CASTLGRTEAFF. For the CDR3, the DNA is TGTGCCAGCACCCTCGGACGGACTGAAGCTTTCTTT.

The chain has TRBV11-2 and TRBJ1-1; TRBD1 might be the D (6 bases). Trimming shortened V by 6 bases and J by 6 bases, and 11 bases separated the two germline ends. The germline CDR1 and CDR2 sequences are SGHAT and FQNNGV. The CDR3 contains 12 residues. CDR3 DNA sequence: TGTGCCAGCAGTTCAGGGGCCCCTGAAGCTTTCTTT. Its protein product is CASSSGAPEAFF.

The chain couples TRBV6-5 to TRBJ1-1, with unresolved D. Germline V gene data show CDR1 as MNHEY and CDR2 as SVGAGI. The V gene lost 0 bases and the J gene lost 3 bases, with 5 bases spanning the gap. The CDR3 spans 13 residues. CDR3 loop: CASSYSMDTEAFF. CDR3 coding DNA: TGTGCCAGCAGTTACTCTATGGACACTGAAGCTTTCTTT.

This CDR3 reads CASNQGGSYNEQFF. The CDR3 DNA follows: TGTGCCAGCAACCAGGGGGGTTCCTACAATGAGCAGTTCTTC. V and J are TRBV6-5 and TRBJ2-1, with D perhaps matching TRBD1 (7 bases). Germline V gives CDR1 MNHEY, CDR2 SVGAGI. With 7 bases removed from V and 1 base from J, the gap between germline ends came to 11 bases. The CDR3 is 14 amino acids.

The V gene is TRBV6-5, the J gene TRBJ2-7; D not certain. CDR3 length: 14 residues. CDR1 is MNHEY, CDR2 SVGAGI, per germline. Trimming left V 4 bases short and J 0 bases short, with 10 bases between. Here the CDR3 DNA reads TGTGCCAGCAGTTCGACACCCGCCTCCTACGAGCAGTACTTC. Protein product: CASSSTPASYEQYF.

The chain carries TRBV7-8 and TRBJ2-3; 7 bases line up with TRBD1. The junction had 14 bases not matched to a gene; V was cut back by 5 bases and J by 0 bases. Germline V gives CDR1 SGHVS, CDR2 FQNEAQ. The CDR3 length is 18 residues. Here the CDR3 reads CASSPIRGQRKSTDTQYF. In DNA form, the CDR3 reads TGTGCCAGCAGCCCAATTAGGGGACAGAGAAAGAGCACAGATACGCAGTATTTT.

This chain links TRBV9 with TRBJ2-5; 8 nucleotides align to TRBD2. Per germline, CDR1 SGDLS and CDR2 YYNGEE. The CDR3 covers 14 residues. After removal of 2 bases from V and 2 bases from J, the junction contained 2 bases not matched to a gene. The CDR3, as DNA: TGTGCCAGCAGCGTTACGGGGGGGCAAGAGACCCAGTACTTC. Translating it yields CASSVTGGQETQYF.

The gene calls are TRBV3-1 (or the pseudogene TRBV3-2) and TRBJ1-1, with D possibly being TRBD1 (5 bases). V dropped 6 bases and J dropped 3 bases, with 14 bases sitting between them. Per the germline V gene, CDR1 is LGHDT and CDR2 is YNNKEL (reference sequence). The CDR3 has 14 residues. The CDR3 nucleotides are TGTGCCAGCAGACCGTGGGGAGGGGACACTGAAGCTTTCTTT. It is translated as CASRPWGGDTEAFF.

The gene calls are TRBV25-1 and TRBJ1-2; TRBD1 might be the D (5 bases). Trimming pared 3 bases from V and 3 bases from J, leaving 17 bases between. Germline-derived CDR1 and CDR2 are MGHDK and SYGVNS. The CDR3 loop spans 16 amino acids. The CDR3 DNA sequence: TGTGCCAGCAGTGATCCAGGGTCCGGGGAAGACTATGGCTACACCTTC. The encoded protein is CASSDPGSGEDYGYTF.

This chain connects TRBV7-2 to TRBJ1-1; TRBD1 matches 7 bases. Trimming removed 4 bases from V and 1 base from J; junction bases left unmatched: 15. This CDR3 has 18 residues. Per the germline V gene, CDR1 is SGHTA and CDR2 is FQGNSA. The CDR3 region is CASSSRQGESPSNTEAFF. The CDR3 bases are TGTGCCAGCAGCTCACGACAGGGCGAGTCCCCATCGAACACTGAAGCTTTCTTT.

This clone was detected only once. The chain joins TRBV5-1 to TRBJ2-7, with D maybe TRBD2 (5 bases). V shed 0 bases and J shed 1 base, with 8 bases lying between them. CDR1 is SGHRS and CDR2 is YFSETQ in the germline V gene. This CDR3 contains 14 residues. CDR3 sequence: CASSLVGASYEQYF. The CDR3 region has the DNA TGCGCCAGCAGCTTGGTGGGAGCTTCCTACGAGCAGTACTTC.

The V gene is TRBV25-1, the J gene TRBJ1-1; TRBD1 agrees at 11 bases. The junction had 13 bases not matched to a gene; V was cut back by 3 bases and J by 4 bases. The CDR3 is 18 amino acids. Germline V gene data show CDR1 as MGHDK and CDR2 as SYGVNS. The CDR3 spells CASSDGQGAMRAGTEAFF. CDR3 DNA sequence: TGTGCCAGCAGTGATGGACAGGGGGCGATGAGGGCCGGCACTGAAGCTTTCTTT.

This chain joins TRBV11-2 and TRBJ2-2; D is unclear. CDR1 SGHAT and CDR2 FQNNGV come from the germline V gene. The CDR3 consists of 12 residues. Trimming took 6 bases from V and 2 from J, leaving 4 bases between them. The CDR3 here is CASSYNTGELFF. CDR3 DNA sequence: TGTGCCAGCAGTTATAACACCGGGGAGCTGTTTTTT.

CDR3 region: CASSYGPSGYGYTF. The CDR3 DNA reads as TGTGCCAGCAGTTACGGGCCGTCCGGATATGGCTACACCTTC. The rearrangement joins TRBV6-5 to TRBJ1-2, with D unclear. Germline V gene lookup returns CDR1 MNHEY and CDR2 SVGAGI. The CDR3 covers 14 residues. V lost 2 bases and J lost 5, with 12 bases in between.

The rearrangement uses TRBV19 and TRBJ1-2, with a possible D match to TRBD1 (6 bases). V was clipped by 5 bases and J by 6 bases, with 13 bases between them. CDR1 and CDR2 from the germline V gene are LNHDA and SQIVND (reference sequence). The CDR3 runs 13 residues. CDR3 loop: CASSEGRGDGYTF. In nucleotides, the CDR3 is TGTGCCAGTAGTGAGGGCAGGGGCGATGGCTACACCTTC.

This sequence joins TRBV5-1 and TRBJ2-3; 9 nucleotides agree with TRBD2. The CDR3 covers 15 residues. The V and J ends lost 4 bases and 0 bases, in that order; junction bases with no gene match: 3. Looked up from germline, CDR1 is SGHRS and CDR2 is YFSETQ. CDR3 in amino acids: CASSRLAASTDTQYF. The CDR3 DNA is TGCGCCAGCAGCAGACTAGCGGCGAGCACAGATACGCAGTATTTT. The full variable domain, with the rest looked up from reference TRBV5-1 and TRBJ2-3, is KAGVTQTPRYLIKTRGQQVTLSCSPISGHRSVSWYQQTPGQGLQFLFEYFSETQRNKGNFPGRFSGRQFSNSRSEMNVSTLELGDSALYLCASSRLAASTDTQYFGPGTRLTVL.